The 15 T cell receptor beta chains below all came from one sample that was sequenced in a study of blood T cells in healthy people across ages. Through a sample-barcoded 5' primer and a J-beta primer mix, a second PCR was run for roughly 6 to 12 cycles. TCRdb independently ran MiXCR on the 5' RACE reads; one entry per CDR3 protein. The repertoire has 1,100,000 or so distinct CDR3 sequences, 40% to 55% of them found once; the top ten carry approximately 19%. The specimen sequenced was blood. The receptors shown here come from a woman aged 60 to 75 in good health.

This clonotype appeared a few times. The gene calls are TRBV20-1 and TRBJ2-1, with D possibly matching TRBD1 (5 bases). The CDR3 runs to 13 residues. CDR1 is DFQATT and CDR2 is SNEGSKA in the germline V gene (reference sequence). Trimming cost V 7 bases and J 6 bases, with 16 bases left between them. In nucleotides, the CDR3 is TGCAGTGTACCGACCAGGGTCGGCAATGAGCAGTTCTTC. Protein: CSVPTRVGNEQFF.

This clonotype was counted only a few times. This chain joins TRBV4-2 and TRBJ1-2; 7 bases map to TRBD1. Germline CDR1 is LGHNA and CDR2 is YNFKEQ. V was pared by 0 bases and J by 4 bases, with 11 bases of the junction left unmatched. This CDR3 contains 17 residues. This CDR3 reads CASSQDLGDSHSYGYTF. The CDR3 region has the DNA TGTGCCAGCAGCCAAGATCTTGGGGACAGCCATTCCTATGGCTACACCTTC.

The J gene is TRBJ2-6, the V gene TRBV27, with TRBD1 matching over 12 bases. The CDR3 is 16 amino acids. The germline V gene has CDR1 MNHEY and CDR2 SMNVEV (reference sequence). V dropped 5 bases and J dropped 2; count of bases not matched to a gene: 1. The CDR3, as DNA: TGTGCCAGCAGTGGGACAGGGGGCGCTGGGGCCAACGTCCTGACTTTC. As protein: CASSGTGGAGANVLTF.

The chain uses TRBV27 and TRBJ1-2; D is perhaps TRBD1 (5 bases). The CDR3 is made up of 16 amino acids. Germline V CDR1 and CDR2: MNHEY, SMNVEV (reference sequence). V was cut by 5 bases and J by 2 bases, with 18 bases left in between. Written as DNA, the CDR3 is TGTGCCAGCAGTCCGCGGACACCTCAACCCAACTATGGCTACACCTTC. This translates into CASSPRTPQPNYGYTF.

CDR3 sequence: CAISESGLTGDGRYEQYF. The CDR3, as DNA: TGTGCCATCAGTGAGTCGGGGCTAACGGGAGATGGGCGCTACGAGCAGTACTTC. The genes are TRBV10-3 and TRBJ2-7; D might be TRBD2 (6 bases). Germline V gene sequence: CDR1 ENHRY, CDR2 SYGVKD. This CDR3 comprises 18 residues. V lost 0 bases to trimming and J lost 3 bases, with 21 bases between them.

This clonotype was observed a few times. As DNA, the CDR3 is TGTGCCAGCAGTGTAGTCTATGAGTACGAGCAGTACTTC. Its protein product is CASSVVYEYEQYF. The chain links TRBV12-3 or TRBV12-4 to TRBJ2-5; unclear D gene. The J call may be in error: the DNA end matches TRBJ2-7 better. The CDR3 consists of 13 residues.

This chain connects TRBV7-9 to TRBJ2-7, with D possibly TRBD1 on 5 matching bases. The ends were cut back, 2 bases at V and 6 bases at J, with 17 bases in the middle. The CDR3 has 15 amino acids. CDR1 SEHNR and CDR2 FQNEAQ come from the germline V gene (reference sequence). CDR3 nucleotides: TGTGCCAGCAGCTTATGGGGCAGGGAAGAGCGCGAGCAGTACTTC. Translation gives CASSLWGREEREQYF.

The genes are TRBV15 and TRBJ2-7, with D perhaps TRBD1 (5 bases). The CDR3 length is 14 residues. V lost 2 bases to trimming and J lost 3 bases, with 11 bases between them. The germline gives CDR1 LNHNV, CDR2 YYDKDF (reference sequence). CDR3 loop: CATSRSGNRYEQYF. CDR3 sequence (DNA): TGTGCCACCAGCAGATCAGGGAACCGCTACGAGCAGTACTTC.

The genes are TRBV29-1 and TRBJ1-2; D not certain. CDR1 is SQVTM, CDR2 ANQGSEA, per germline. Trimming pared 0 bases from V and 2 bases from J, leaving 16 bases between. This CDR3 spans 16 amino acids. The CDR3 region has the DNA TGCAGCGTTGAAGATCCAGTTTATACCAAGAACTATGGCTACACCTTC. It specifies CSVEDPVYTKNYGYTF.

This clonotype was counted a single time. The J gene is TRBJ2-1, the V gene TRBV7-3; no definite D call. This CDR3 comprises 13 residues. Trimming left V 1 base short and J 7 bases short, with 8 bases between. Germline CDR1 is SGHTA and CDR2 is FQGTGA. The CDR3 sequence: CASSLNFANEQFF. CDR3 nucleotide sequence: TGTGCCAGCAGCTTAAATTTTGCGAATGAGCAGTTCTTC.

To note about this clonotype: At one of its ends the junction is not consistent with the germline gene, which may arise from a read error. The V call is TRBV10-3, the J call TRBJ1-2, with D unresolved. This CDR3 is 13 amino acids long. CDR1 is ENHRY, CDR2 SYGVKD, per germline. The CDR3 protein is CAITREETYGHTF. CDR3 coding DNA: TGTGCCATCACCCGGGAGGAGACCTATGGCCACACCTTC.

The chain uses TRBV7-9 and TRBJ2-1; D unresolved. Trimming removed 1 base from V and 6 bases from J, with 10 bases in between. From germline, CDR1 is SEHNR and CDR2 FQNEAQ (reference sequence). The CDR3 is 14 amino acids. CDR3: CASSLELKSNEQFF. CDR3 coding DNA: TGTGCCAGCAGCTTAGAGCTGAAAAGCAATGAGCAGTTCTTC.

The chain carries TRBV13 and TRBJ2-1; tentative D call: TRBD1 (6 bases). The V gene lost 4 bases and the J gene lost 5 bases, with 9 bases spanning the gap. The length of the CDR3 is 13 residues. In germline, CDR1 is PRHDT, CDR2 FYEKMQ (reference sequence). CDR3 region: CASSSRQDNEQFF. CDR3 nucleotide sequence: TGTGCCAGCAGCTCCCGACAGGACAATGAGCAGTTCTTC. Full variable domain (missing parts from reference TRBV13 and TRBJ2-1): AAGVIQSPRHLIKEKRETATLKCYPIPRHDTVYWYQQGPGQDPQFLISFYEKMQSDKGSIPDRFSAQQFSDYHSELNMSSLELGDSALYFCASSSRQDNEQFFGPGTRLTVL.

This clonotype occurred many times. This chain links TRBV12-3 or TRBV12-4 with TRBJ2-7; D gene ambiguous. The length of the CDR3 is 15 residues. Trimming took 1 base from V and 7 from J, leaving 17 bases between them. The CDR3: CASSLGGSPFEEQYF. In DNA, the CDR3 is TGTGCCAGCAGTTTAGGAGGCAGCCCATTCGAGGAGCAGTACTTC.

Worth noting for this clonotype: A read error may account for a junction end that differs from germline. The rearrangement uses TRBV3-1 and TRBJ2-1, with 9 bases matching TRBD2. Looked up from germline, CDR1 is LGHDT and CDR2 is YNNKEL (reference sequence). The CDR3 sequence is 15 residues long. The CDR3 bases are TGTGCCAGCAGCCTTGGACTAGCGACAGCCAATAAGCAGTTCTTC. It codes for CASSLGLATANKQFF.